This T cell receptor (beta chain) was found in a study of response to subunit inactivated influenza vaccine. TCRdb reprocessed the RT-PCR reads with MiXCR, giving one entry per CDR3 protein. The sample yields some 500,000 distinct CDR3 sequences, around 25% seen once. Trimming pared 0 bases from V and 4 bases from J, leaving 10 bases between. Germline assignment: CDR1 WSHSY and CDR2 SAAADI. The CDR3 consists of 14 residues. About this clonotype: What it recognizes is unknown.

Overall study results and limits: Only a handful of new T cells, the authors suggested, are recruited with each seasonal influenza vaccination.

The material was CD4+ T cells sorted from PBMCs, obtained approximately 5 days after vaccination. The chain uses TRBV10-2 and TRBJ2-7; D perhaps matches TRBD1 (6 bases). The sequence came from a man between 45 and 60 years old who received an inactivated influenza vaccine. The CDR3 is CASSESDRPYEQYF. The CDR3 nucleotides read TGCGCCAGCAGTGAGTCCGACAGGCCTTACGAGCAGTACTTC.